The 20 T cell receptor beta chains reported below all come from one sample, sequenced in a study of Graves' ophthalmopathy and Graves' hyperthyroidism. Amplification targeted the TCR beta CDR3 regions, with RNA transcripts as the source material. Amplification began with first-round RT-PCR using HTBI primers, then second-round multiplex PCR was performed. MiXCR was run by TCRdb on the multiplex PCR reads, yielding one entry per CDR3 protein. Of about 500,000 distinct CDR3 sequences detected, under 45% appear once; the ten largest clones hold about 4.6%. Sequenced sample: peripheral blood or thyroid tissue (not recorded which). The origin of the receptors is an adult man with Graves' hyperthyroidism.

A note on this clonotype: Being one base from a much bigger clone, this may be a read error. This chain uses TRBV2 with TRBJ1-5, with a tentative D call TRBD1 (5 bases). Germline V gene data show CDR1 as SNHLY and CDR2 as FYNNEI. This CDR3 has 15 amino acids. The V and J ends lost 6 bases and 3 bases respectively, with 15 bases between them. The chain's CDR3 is CASRSAGTDNQPQHF. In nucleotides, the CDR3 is TGTGCCAGCAGAAGCGCCGGGACGGACAATCAGCCCCAGCATTTT.

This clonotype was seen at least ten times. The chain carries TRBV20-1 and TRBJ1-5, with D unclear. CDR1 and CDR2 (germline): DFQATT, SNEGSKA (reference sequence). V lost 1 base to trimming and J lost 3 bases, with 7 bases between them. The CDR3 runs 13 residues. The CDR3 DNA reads TGCAGTGCTAGAGGTGACGACAATCAGCCCCAGCATTTT. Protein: CSARGDDNQPQHF.

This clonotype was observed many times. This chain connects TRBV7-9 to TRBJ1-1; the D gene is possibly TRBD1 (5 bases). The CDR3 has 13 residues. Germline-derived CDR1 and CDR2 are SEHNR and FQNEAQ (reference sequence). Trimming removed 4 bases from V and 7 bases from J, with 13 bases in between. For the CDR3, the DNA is TGTGCCAGCAGCTCGGGACTGCCCTTTGAAGCTTTCTTT. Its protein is CASSSGLPFEAFF.

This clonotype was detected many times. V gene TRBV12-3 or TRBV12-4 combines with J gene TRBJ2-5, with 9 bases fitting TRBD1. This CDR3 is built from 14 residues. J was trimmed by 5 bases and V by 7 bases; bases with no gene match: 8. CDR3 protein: CASTRTGASETQYF. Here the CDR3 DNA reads TGTGCCAGCACACGGACAGGGGCGTCGGAGACCCAGTACTTC.

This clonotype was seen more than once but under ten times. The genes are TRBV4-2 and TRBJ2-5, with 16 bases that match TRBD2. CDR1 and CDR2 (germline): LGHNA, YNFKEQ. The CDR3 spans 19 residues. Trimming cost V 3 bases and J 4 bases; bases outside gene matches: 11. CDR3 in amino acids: CASSQGLAGGPTFAETQYF. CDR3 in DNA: TGTGCCAGCAGCCAGGGACTAGCGGGGGGGCCAACGTTTGCAGAGACCCAGTACTTC.

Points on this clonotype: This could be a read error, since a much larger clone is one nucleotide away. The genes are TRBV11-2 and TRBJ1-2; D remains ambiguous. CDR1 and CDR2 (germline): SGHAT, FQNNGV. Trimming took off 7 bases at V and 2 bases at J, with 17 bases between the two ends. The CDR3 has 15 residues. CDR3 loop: CASNLGPAENYGYTF. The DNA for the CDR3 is TGTGCCAGCAACCTGGGTCCCGCCGAGAACTATGGCTACACCTTC.

The CDR3 protein is CASSQDVPGGAADTQYF. The CDR3 nucleotides read TGTGCCAGCAGCCAAGATGTCCCGGGGGGGGCGGCAGATACGCAGTATTTT. This chain links TRBV14 with TRBJ2-3, with 8 bases lining up with TRBD2. From germline, CDR1 is SGHDN and CDR2 FVKESK. V lost 0 bases to trimming and J lost 4 bases; unmatched junction nucleotides: 9. The CDR3 totals 17 residues.

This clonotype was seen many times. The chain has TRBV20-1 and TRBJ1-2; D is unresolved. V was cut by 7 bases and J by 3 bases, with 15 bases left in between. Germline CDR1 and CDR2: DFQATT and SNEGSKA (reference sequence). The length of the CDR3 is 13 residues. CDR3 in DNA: TGCAGTGTCACGGACCGGTCTCACTATGGCTACACCTTC. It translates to CSVTDRSHYGYTF.

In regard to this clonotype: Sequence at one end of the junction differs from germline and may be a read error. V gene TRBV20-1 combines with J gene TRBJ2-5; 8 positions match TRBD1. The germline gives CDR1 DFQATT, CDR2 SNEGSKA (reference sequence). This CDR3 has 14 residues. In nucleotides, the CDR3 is TGCAGTGCTAGAGACGGGACAGGACAAGAGACCCAGTGCTTC. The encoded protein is CSARDGTGQETQCF.

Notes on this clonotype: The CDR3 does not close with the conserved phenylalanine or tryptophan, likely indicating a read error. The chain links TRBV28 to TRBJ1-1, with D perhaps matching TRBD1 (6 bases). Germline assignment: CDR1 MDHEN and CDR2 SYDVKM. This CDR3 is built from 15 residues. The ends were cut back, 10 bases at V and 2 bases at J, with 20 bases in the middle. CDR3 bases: TGTGCCACTCTAAGCTTGAACAGGGCTAACACTGAAGCTTTCTCT. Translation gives CATLSLNRANTEAFS.

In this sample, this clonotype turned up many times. The CDR3 DNA reads TGTGCCAGCCTTGCGGGGGGCGAGCAGTACTTC. It specifies CASLAGGEQYF. This chain links TRBV2 with TRBJ2-7; 8 bases match TRBD2. The CDR3 is 11 amino acids. V was pared by 8 bases and J by 6 bases, with 3 bases of the junction left unmatched. Germline CDR1 and CDR2: SNHLY and FYNNEI.

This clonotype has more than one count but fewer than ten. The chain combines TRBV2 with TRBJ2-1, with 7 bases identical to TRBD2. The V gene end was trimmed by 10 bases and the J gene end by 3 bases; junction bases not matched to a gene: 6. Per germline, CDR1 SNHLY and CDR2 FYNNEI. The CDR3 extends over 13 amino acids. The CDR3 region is CANQRGSYNEQFF. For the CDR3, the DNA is TGTGCCAACCAGCGGGGCAGCTACAATGAGCAGTTCTTC. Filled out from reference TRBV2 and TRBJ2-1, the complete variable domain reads EPEVTQTPSHQVTQMGQEVILRCVPISNHLYFYWYRQILGQKVEFLVSFYNNEISEKSEIFDDQFSVERPDGSNFTLKIRSTKLEDSAMYFCANQRGSYNEQFFGPGTRLTVL.

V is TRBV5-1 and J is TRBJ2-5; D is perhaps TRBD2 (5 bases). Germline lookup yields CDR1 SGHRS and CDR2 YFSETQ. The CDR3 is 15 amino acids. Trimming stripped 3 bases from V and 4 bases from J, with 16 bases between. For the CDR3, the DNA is TGCGCCAGCAGCTCACCGACGGGAATGGGAGAGACCCAGTACTTC. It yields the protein CASSSPTGMGETQYF.

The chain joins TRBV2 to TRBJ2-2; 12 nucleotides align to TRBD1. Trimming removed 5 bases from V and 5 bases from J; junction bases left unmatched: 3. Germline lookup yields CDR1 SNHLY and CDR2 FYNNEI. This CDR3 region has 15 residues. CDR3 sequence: CASSPGQGATGELFF. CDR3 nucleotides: TGTGCCAGCAGTCCGGGACAGGGGGCTACCGGGGAGCTGTTTTTT.

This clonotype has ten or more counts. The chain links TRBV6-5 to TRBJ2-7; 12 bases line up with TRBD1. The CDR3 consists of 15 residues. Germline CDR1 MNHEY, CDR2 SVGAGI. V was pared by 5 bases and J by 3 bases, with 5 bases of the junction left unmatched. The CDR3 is CASSLGTGGVYEQYF. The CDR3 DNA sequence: TGTGCCAGCAGTCTGGGGACAGGGGGCGTCTACGAGCAGTACTTC.

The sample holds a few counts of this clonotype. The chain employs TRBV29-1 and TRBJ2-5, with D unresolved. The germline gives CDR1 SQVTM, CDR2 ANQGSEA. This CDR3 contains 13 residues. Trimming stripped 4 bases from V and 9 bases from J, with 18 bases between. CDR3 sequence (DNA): TGCAGCGTTGGGGAAAATAGCAATCAGCCCCAGTACTTC. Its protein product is CSVGENSNQPQYF.

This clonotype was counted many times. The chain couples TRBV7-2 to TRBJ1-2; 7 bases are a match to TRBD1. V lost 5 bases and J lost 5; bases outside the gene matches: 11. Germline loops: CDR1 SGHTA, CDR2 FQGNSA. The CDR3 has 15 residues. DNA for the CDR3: TGTGCCAGCAGCGCTACAGGGGCTCAGGGATATGGCTACACCTTC. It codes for CASSATGAQGYGYTF.

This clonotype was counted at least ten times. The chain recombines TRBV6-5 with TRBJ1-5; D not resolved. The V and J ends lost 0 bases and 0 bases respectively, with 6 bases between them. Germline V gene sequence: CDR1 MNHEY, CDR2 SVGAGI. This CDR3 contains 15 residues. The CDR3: CASSYSRNSNQPQHF. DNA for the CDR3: TGTGCCAGCAGTTACTCCCGGAATAGCAATCAGCCCCAGCATTTT.

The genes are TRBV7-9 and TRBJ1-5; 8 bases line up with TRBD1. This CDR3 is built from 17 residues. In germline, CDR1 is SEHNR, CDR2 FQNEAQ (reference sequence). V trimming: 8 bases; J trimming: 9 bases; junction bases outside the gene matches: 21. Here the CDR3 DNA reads TGTGCCAGCGTGGCCTGGGTCAGCGACAGGGGTTGTGGGCCCCAGCATTTT. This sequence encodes CASVAWVSDRGCGPQHF.

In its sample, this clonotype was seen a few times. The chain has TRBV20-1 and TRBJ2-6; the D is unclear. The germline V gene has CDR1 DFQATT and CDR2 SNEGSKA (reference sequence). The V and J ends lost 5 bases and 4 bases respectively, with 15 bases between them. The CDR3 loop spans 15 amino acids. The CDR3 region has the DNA TGCAGTGCTGATAAGGGCCCCTCGGGGGCCAACGTCCTGACTTTC. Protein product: CSADKGPSGANVLTF.